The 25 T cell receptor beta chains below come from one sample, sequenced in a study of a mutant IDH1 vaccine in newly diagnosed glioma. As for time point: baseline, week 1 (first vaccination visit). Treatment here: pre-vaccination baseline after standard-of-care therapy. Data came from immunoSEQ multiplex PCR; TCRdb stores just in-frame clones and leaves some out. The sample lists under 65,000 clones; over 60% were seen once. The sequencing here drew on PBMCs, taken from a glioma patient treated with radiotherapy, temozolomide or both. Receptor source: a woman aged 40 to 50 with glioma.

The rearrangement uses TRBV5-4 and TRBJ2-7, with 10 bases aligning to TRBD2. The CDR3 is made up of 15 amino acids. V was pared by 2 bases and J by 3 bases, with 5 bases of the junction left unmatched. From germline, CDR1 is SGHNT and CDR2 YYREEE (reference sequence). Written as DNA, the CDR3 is TGTGCCAGCAGCTTCGGGAGCGGGGGGGTCTACGAGCAGTACTTC. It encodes CASSFGSGGVYEQYF.

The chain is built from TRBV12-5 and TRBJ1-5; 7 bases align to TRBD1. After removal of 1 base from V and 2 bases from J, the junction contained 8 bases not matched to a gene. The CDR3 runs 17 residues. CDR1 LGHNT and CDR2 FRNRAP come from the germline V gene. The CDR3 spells CASGLGQDRAGNQPQHF. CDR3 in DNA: TGTGCTAGTGGTTTGGGCCAAGACAGGGCAGGCAATCAGCCCCAGCATTTT.

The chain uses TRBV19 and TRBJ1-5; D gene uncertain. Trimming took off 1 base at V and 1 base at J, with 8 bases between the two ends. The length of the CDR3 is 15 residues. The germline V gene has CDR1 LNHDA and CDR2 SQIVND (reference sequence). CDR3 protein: CASSIVQKSNQPQHF. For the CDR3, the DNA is TGTGCCAGTAGTATAGTACAAAAGAGCAATCAGCCCCAGCATTTT.

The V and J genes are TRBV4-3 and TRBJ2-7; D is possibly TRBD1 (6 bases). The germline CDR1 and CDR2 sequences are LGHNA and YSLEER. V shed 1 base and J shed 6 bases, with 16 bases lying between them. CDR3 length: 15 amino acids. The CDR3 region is CASSQVRGIRGEQYF. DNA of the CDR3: TGCGCCAGCAGCCAAGTGAGGGGGATCCGGGGCGAGCAGTACTTC.

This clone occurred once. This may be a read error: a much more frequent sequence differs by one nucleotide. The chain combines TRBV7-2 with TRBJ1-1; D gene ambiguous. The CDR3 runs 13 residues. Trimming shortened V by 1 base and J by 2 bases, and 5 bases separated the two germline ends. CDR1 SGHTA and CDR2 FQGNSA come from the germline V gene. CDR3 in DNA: TGTGCCAGCAGCTTAGAGGGAAACACTGAAGCTTTCTTT. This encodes CASSLEGNTEAFF.

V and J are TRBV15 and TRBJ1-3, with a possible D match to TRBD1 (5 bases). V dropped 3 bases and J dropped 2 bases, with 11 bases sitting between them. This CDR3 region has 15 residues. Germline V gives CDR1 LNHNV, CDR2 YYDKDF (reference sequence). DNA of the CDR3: TGTGCCACCAGCAGGGGGGGGGAGGCTGGAAACACCATATATTTT. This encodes CATSRGGEAGNTIYF.

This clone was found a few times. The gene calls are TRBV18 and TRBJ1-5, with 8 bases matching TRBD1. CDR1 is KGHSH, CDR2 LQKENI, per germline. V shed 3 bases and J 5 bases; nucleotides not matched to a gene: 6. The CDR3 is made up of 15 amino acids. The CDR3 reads CASSPNRGFHQPQHF. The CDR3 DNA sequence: TGTGCCAGCTCACCGAACAGGGGGTTTCATCAGCCCCAGCATTTT. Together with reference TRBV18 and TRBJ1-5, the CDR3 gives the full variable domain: NAGVMQNPRHLVRRRGQEARLRCSPMKGHSHVYWYRQLPEEGLKFMVYLQKENIIDESGMPKERFSAEFPKEGPSILRIQQVVRGDSAAYFCASSPNRGFHQPQHFGDGTRLSIL.

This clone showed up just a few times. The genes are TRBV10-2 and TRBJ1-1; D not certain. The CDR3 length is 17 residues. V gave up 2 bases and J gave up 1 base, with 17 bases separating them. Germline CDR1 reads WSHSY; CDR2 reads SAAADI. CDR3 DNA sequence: TGCGCCAGCAGTGAGCCCCATGAAGGGTCGGGGAACACTGAAGCTTTCTTT. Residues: CASSEPHEGSGNTEAFF.

The CDR3 sequence: CASSDPGSGANVLTF. The CDR3 nucleotides read TGCGCCAGCAGTGACCCAGGGTCAGGGGCCAACGTCCTGACTTTC. The chain employs TRBV10-2 and TRBJ2-6, with a possible D match to TRBD1 (5 bases). The CDR3 sequence is 15 residues long. Germline V gene sequence: CDR1 WSHSY, CDR2 SAAADI. The V and J ends lost 3 bases and 4 bases respectively, with 10 bases between them.

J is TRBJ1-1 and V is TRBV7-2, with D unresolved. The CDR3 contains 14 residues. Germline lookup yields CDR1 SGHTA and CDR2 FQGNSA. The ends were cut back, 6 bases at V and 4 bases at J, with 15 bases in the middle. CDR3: CASRTYPGRTEAFF. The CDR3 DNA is TGTGCCAGCAGGACTTACCCCGGGCGCACTGAAGCTTTCTTT.

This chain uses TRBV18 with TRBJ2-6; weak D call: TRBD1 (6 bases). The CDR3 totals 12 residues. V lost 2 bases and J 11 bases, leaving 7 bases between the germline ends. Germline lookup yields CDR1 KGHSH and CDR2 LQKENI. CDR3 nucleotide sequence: TGTGCCAGCTCACCAACAGGGCACGTCCTGACTTTC. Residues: CASSPTGHVLTF. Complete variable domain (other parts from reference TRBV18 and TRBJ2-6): NAGVMQNPRHLVRRRGQEARLRCSPMKGHSHVYWYRQLPEEGLKFMVYLQKENIIDESGMPKERFSAEFPKEGPSILRIQQVVRGDSAAYFCASSPTGHVLTFGAGSRLTVL.

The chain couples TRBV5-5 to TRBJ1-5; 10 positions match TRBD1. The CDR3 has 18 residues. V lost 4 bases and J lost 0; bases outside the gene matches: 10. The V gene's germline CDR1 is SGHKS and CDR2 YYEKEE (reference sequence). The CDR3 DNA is TGTGCCAGCAGCGCCGCGGGACAGGGGTACCTTAGCAATCAGCCCCAGCATTTT. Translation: CASSAAGQGYLSNQPQHF. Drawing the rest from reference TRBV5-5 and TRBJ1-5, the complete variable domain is DAGVTQSPTHLIKTRGQQVTLRCSPISGHKSVSWYQQVLGQGPQFIFQYYEKEERGRGNFPDRFSARQFPNYSSELNVNALLLGDSALYLCASSAAGQGYLSNQPQHFGDGTRLSIL.

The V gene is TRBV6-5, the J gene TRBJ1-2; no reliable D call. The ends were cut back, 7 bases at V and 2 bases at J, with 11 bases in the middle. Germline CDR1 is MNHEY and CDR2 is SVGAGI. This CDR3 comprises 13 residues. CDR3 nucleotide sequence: TGTGCCAGCAAACAGTTAAAAAACTATGGCTACACCTTC. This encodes CASKQLKNYGYTF.

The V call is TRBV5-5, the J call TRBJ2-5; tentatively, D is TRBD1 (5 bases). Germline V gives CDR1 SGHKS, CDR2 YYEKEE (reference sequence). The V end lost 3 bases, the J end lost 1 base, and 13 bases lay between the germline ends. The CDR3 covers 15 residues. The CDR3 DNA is TGTGCCAGCAGCTCCCATCGTAGGGGCCAAGAGACCCAGTACTTC. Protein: CASSSHRRGQETQYF.

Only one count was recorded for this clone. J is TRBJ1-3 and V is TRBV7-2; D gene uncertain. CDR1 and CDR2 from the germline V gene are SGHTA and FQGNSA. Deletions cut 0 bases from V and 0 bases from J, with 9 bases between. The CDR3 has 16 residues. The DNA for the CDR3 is TGTGCCAGCAGCTTAGCGCGGGCGTACTCTGGAAACACCATATATTTT. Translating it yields CASSLARAYSGNTIYF.

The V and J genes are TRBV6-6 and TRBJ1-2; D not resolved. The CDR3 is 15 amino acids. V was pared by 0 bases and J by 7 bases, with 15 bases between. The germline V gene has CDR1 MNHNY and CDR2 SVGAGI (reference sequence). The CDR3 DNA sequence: TGTGCCAGCAGTTACTCCCCTAGAGGGAGCGGTGGCTACACCTTC. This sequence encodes CASSYSPRGSGGYTF.

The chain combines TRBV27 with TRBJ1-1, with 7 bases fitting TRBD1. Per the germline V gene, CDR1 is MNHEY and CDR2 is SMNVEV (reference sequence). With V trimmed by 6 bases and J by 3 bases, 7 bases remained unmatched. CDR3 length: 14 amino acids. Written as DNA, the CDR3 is TGTGCCAGCAGAATGACAGGGTGGGACACTGAAGCTTTCTTT. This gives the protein CASRMTGWDTEAFF.

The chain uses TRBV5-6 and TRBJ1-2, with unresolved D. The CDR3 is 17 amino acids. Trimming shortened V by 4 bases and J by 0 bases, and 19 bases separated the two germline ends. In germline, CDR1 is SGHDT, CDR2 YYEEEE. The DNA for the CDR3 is TGTGCCAGCAGCCCCCAAGATGGGAGCGTCGCTAACTATGGCTACACCTTC. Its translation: CASSPQDGSVANYGYTF.

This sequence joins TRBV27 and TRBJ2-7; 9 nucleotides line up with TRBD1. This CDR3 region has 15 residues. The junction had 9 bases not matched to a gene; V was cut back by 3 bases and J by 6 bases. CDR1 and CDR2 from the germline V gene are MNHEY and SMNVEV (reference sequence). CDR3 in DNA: TGTGCCAGCAGTTTTTCCGGGACAGGGCTTGTCGAGCAGTACTTC. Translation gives CASSFSGTGLVEQYF.

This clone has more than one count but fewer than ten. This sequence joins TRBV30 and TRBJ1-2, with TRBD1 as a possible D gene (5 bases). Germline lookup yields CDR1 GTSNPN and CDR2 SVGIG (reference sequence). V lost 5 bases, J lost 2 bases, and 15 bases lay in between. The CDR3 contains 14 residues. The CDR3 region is CAWGGLVRNYGYTF. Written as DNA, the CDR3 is TGTGCCTGGGGGGGACTGGTCAGGAACTATGGCTACACCTTC.

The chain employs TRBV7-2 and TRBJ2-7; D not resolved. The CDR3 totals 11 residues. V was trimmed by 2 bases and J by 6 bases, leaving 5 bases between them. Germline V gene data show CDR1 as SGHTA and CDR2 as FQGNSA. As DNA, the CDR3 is TGTGCCAGCAGCTTAAAGATCGAGCAGTACTTC. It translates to CASSLKIEQYF. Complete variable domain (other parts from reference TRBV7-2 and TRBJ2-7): GAGVSQSPSNKVTEKGKDVELRCDPISGHTALYWYRQSLGQGLEFLIYFQGNSAPDKSGLPSDRFSAERTGGSVSTLTIQRTQQEDSAVYLCASSLKIEQYFGPGTRLTVT.

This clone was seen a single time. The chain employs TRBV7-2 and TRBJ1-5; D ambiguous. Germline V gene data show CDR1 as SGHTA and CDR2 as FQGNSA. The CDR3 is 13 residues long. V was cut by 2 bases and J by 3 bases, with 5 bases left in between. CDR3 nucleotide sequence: TGTGCCAGCAGCTTAAGCAACAATCAGCCCCAGCATTTT. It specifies CASSLSNNQPQHF.

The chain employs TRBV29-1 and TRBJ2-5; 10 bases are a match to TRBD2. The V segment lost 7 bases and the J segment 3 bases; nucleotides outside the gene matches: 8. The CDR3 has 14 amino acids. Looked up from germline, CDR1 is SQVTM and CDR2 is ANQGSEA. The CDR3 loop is CSGIGLAGEETQYF. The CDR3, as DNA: TGCAGCGGCATAGGGCTAGCGGGGGAAGAGACCCAGTACTTC.

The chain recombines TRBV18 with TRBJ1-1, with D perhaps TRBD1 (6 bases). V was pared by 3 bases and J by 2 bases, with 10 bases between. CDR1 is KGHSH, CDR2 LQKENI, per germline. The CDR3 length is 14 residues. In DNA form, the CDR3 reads TGTGCCAGCTCACCGGGGACATACAACACTGAAGCTTTCTTT. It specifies CASSPGTYNTEAFF.

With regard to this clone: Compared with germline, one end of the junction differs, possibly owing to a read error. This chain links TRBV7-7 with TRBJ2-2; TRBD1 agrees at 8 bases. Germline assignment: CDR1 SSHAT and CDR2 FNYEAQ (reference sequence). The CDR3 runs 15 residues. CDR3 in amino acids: CASSETTGVTGELFF. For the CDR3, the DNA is TGTGCTAGCAGCGAGACGACAGGGGTCACCGGGGAGCTGTTTTTT.